Following are 27 T cell receptor beta chains from one sample sequenced in a study of human thymus T cells. Method: immunoSEQ multiplex PCR; TCRdb's copy keeps in-frame clones and lacks some. The repertoire has roughly 54,000 clones, approximately 95% of them found once; the top ten carry approximately 5.9%. Sequenced sample: blood. Receptors originate from a boy under three years old with a congenital heart defect but otherwise immunologically healthy.

The chain has TRBV19 and TRBJ1-5, with a tentative D call TRBD1 (5 bases). The CDR3 consists of 15 residues. The V end lost 6 bases, the J end lost 5 bases, and 17 bases lay between the germline ends. The germline V gene encodes CDR1 LNHDA and CDR2 SQIVND (reference sequence). CDR3 nucleotides: TGTGCCAGTAGCAAGGGGATCGGCGGTCATCAGCCCCAGCATTTT. This translates into CASSKGIGGHQPQHF.

On this clone itself: At the DNA level, this CDR3 is encoded by other sequences in the same sample as well. The chain links TRBV5-4 to TRBJ2-7, with a tentative D call TRBD2 (5 bases). Germline V CDR1 and CDR2: SGHNT, YYREEE (reference sequence). This CDR3 has 13 amino acids. V was trimmed by 0 bases and J by 6 bases, leaving 10 bases between them. In DNA, the CDR3 is TGTGCCAGCAGCTTGGGACTGGCGGGCGAGCAGTACTTC. It encodes CASSLGLAGEQYF.

This chain links TRBV12-1 with TRBJ2-1; the table calls TRBD1, which could not be checked here. TRBV12-1 is noted as a pseudogene. CDR3 length: 17 amino acids. The DNA of the CDR3 is TGTGCCAGCAGCTTTGTGTCGGGGGACAGCTCCTACAATGAGCAGTTCTTC. Residues: CASSFVSGDSSYNEQFF.

The chain recombines TRBV7-2 with TRBJ1-5; the D gene is possibly TRBD1 (5 bases). The length of the CDR3 is 13 residues. Trimming pared 5 bases from V and 9 bases from J, leaving 14 bases between. Germline loops: CDR1 SGHTA, CDR2 FQGNSA. As DNA, the CDR3 is TGTGCCAGCAGCCCGCAGAGGGGTGGGCCCCAGCATTTT. It specifies CASSPQRGGPQHF.

CDR3 sequence: CASSLQGAAYEQYF. For the CDR3, the DNA is TGTGCCAGCAGTTTACAGGGGGCGGCCTACGAGCAGTACTTC. The rearrangement links TRBV27 to TRBJ2-7, with TRBD1 identical over 8 bases. CDR1 and CDR2 from the germline V gene are MNHEY and SMNVEV (reference sequence). The CDR3 consists of 14 residues. Trimming removed 2 bases from V and 2 bases from J; junction bases left unmatched: 2.

The chain couples TRBV7-8 to TRBJ2-1, with TRBD2 identical over 11 bases. CDR3 size: 15 residues. After removal of 5 bases from V and 4 bases from J, the junction contained 4 bases not matched to a gene. Germline V CDR1 and CDR2: SGHVS, FQNEAQ. The CDR3 DNA sequence: TGTGCCAGCAGCCGTATAGCGGGAGGGTACAATGAGCAGTTCTTC. It yields the protein CASSRIAGGYNEQFF.

A single count supports this clone. This sequence joins TRBV28 and TRBJ2-7, with 7 bases identical to TRBD2. Germline V CDR1 and CDR2: MDHEN, SYDVKM. The CDR3 is 12 amino acids. V gave up 7 bases and J gave up 1 base; unmatched junction bases: 1. Here the CDR3 DNA reads TGTGCCAGCACTAGCGGTTCCTACGAGCAGTACTTC. This codes for CASTSGSYEQYF.

The rearrangement uses TRBV28 and TRBJ2-7, with TRBD1 matching 8 bases. Germline values: CDR1 MDHEN, CDR2 SYDVKM. Trimming removed 4 bases from V and 2 bases from J; junction bases left unmatched: 4. The CDR3 contains 14 residues. The CDR3 reads CASSSGQAPYEQYF. CDR3 sequence (DNA): TGTGCCAGCAGTTCGGGACAGGCACCCTACGAGCAGTACTTC.

The chain employs TRBV4-1 and TRBJ1-2; D is uncertain. V lost 1 base and J lost 2, with 8 bases in between. The CDR3 is 14 residues long. Looked up from germline, CDR1 is MGHRA and CDR2 is YSYEKL. The CDR3 here is CASSQGGINYGYTF. The CDR3 nucleotides are TGCGCCAGCAGCCAAGGCGGGATAAACTATGGCTACACCTTC.

This clone is a singleton in its sample. V usage is TRBV7-9 and J usage is TRBJ1-1; TRBD1 might be the D (6 bases). V lost 1 base and J lost 13, with 13 bases in between. The CDR3 runs to 12 residues. Germline V gives CDR1 SEHNR, CDR2 FQNEAQ (reference sequence). The CDR3, as DNA: TGTGCCAGCAGCTTAGTGTTGGGACAATGTTTCTTT. Translating gives CASSLVLGQCFF.

This chain links TRBV5-1 with TRBJ2-3, with 12 bases matching TRBD1. CDR1 SGHRS and CDR2 YFSETQ come from the germline V gene. The trim removed 3 bases at V and 0 bases at J, leaving 5 bases unmatched. The CDR3 is 17 amino acids. CDR3 DNA: TGCGCCAGCAGCTCCCTCGGGACAGGGGGCAGCACAGATACGCAGTATTTT. It specifies CASSSLGTGGSTDTQYF.

The V gene is TRBV7-2, the J gene TRBJ2-3, with 10 nucleotides matching TRBD2. CDR1 SGHTA and CDR2 FQGNSA come from the germline V gene. V shed 3 bases and J 3 bases; nucleotides not matched to a gene: 3. This CDR3 region has 15 residues. Here the CDR3 reads CASSFDSGGTDTQYF. CDR3 sequence (DNA): TGTGCCAGCAGCTTTGATAGCGGGGGGACAGATACGCAGTATTTT.

The V and J genes are TRBV7-6 and TRBJ1-4; tentative D call: TRBD1 (5 bases). The V end was cut by 0 bases, the J end by 9 bases, with 20 bases between. Germline lookup yields CDR1 SGHVS and CDR2 FNYEAQ. This CDR3 has 17 residues. In nucleotides, the CDR3 is TGTGCCAGCAGCTTAGCGCTGGGAGGACGGGGCTCTAAAAAACTGTTTTTT. It translates to CASSLALGGRGSKKLFF.

This chain links TRBV6-5 with TRBJ1-6; D is undetermined. V dropped 0 bases and J dropped 7 bases, with 10 bases sitting between them. The CDR3 consists of 15 residues. The germline V gene encodes CDR1 MNHEY and CDR2 SVGAGI. CDR3 sequence (DNA): TGTGCCAGCAGTTACTCGAGGTCAGGCAATTCACCCCTCCACTTT. Protein product: CASSYSRSGNSPLHF.

The sample holds one count of this clone. CDR3 in amino acids: CASSFYQATNEKLFF. The CDR3 DNA reads as TGTGCCAGCAGCTTCTATCAGGCAACTAATGAAAAACTGTTTTTT. V is TRBV7-9 and J is TRBJ1-4; D remains unclear. In germline, CDR1 is SEHNR, CDR2 FQNEAQ (reference sequence). The CDR3 loop spans 15 amino acids. The V end was cut by 3 bases, the J end by 0 bases, with 8 bases between. Complete variable domain (other parts from reference TRBV7-9 and TRBJ1-4): DTGVSQNPRHKITKRGQNVTFRCDPISEHNRLYWYRQTLGQGPEFLTYFQNEAQLEKSRLLSDRFSAERPKGSFSTLEIQRTEQGDSAMYLCASSFYQATNEKLFFGSGTQLSVL.

V usage is TRBV5-1 and J usage is TRBJ2-1, with D hard to call. With 1 base removed from V and 5 bases from J, the gap between germline ends came to 13 bases. The CDR3 has 15 amino acids. Germline V gene sequence: CDR1 SGHRS, CDR2 YFSETQ. The CDR3 is CASSLNGSNHNEQFF. The CDR3 DNA follows: TGCGCCAGCAGCTTGAACGGGTCTAACCACAATGAGCAGTTCTTC. Looking up the rest from reference TRBV5-1 and TRBJ2-1 gives the full variable domain: KAGVTQTPRYLIKTRGQQVTLSCSPISGHRSVSWYQQTPGQGLQFLFEYFSETQRNKGNFPGRFSGRQFSNSRSEMNVSTLELGDSALYLCASSLNGSNHNEQFFGPGTRLTVL.

This sequence joins TRBV28 and TRBJ2-3; 9 bases match TRBD1. Germline assignment: CDR1 MDHEN and CDR2 SYDVKM. This CDR3 is 14 amino acids long. V shed 6 bases, J shed 5 bases, and the junction held 6 bases outside the gene matches. The CDR3 is CASRTGGNRDTQYF. As DNA, the CDR3 is TGTGCCAGCAGAACAGGGGGCAATAGAGATACGCAGTATTTT.

This sequence joins TRBV28 and TRBJ2-2; the D is unclear. Trimming took 6 bases from V and 5 from J, leaving 10 bases between them. This CDR3 is 13 amino acids long. Per germline, CDR1 MDHEN and CDR2 SYDVKM. The CDR3, as DNA: TGTGCCAGCAGACCCAGGAGTACCGGGGAGCTGTTTTTT. It translates to CASRPRSTGELFF.

The rearrangement joins TRBV2 to TRBJ1-2; TRBD1 agrees at 9 bases. Germline V gene lookup returns CDR1 SNHLY and CDR2 FYNNEI. J was trimmed by 0 bases and V by 6 bases; bases with no gene match: 5. CDR3 length: 15 amino acids. The CDR3 region is CASRLGTGTNYGYTF. The CDR3, as DNA: TGTGCCAGCAGGCTCGGGACAGGGACTAACTATGGCTACACCTTC.

In its sample, this clone was seen once. The rearrangement uses TRBV5-1 and TRBJ1-1, with D uncertain. The germline V gene encodes CDR1 SGHRS and CDR2 YFSETQ. Trimming pared 4 bases from V and 2 bases from J, leaving 6 bases between. This CDR3 is built from 12 residues. Here the CDR3 reads CASSEGNTEAFF. In DNA, the CDR3 is TGCGCCAGCAGCGAAGGCAACACTGAAGCTTTCTTT.

This chain links TRBV6-1 with TRBJ2-1; TRBD1 matches 7 bases. CDR3 length: 14 amino acids. V trimming: 2 bases; J trimming: 2 bases; junction bases outside the gene matches: 0. Germline lookup yields CDR1 MNHNS and CDR2 SASEGT. Written as DNA, the CDR3 is TGTGCCAGCAGTGAACAGGGGGCCTACAATGAGCAGTTCTTC. It translates to CASSEQGAYNEQFF.

The V call is TRBV29-1, the J call TRBJ2-7; no clear D. CDR1 SQVTM and CDR2 ANQGSEA come from the germline V gene. The CDR3 runs 11 residues. Between the trimmed V and J ends, which lost 4 bases and 0 bases, there was a span of 4 bases. CDR3 in amino acids: CSVANSYEQYF. Here the CDR3 DNA reads TGCAGCGTTGCCAACTCCTACGAGCAGTACTTC.

CDR3 sequence (DNA): TGTGCCAGCAGTTTATGGGCAGGGGAACAGCCCCAGCATTTT. It translates to CASSLWAGEQPQHF. The chain couples TRBV27 to TRBJ1-5, with TRBD1 as a possible D gene (6 bases). Germline V CDR1 and CDR2: MNHEY, SMNVEV (reference sequence). With 1 base removed from V and 7 bases from J, the gap between germline ends came to 11 bases. The CDR3 length is 14 residues.

This clone appeared once. This chain connects TRBV2 to TRBJ2-3; D possibly corresponds to TRBD2 (7 bases). CDR3 size: 14 residues. Germline CDR1 reads SNHLY; CDR2 reads FYNNEI. V shed 2 bases and J shed 15 bases, with 21 bases lying between them. Written as DNA, the CDR3 is TGTGCCAGCAGTGAAATCTCTCCAGGCCGGGGGGCATATTTT. Its translation is CASSEISPGRGAYF.

V is TRBV28 and J is TRBJ2-3, with TRBD1 as a possible D gene (5 bases). The V end lost 3 bases, the J end lost 0 bases, and 16 bases lay between the germline ends. CDR3 length: 17 amino acids. CDR1 and CDR2 (germline): MDHEN, SYDVKM. CDR3 sequence reads: CASSFPLTVSSTDTQYF. The CDR3 region has the DNA TGTGCCAGCAGTTTCCCTCTGACAGTGAGTAGCACAGATACGCAGTATTTT.

The rearrangement uses TRBV4-2 and TRBJ2-2; D is perhaps TRBD1 (6 bases). The germline V gene encodes CDR1 LGHNA and CDR2 YNFKEQ. V lost 0 bases and J 1 base, leaving 15 bases between the germline ends. CDR3 length: 18 residues. For the CDR3, the DNA is TGTGCCAGCAGCCAAGATCCAGGACAGAAAAGGAACACCGGGGAGCTGTTTTTT. Its protein product is CASSQDPGQKRNTGELFF.

This chain uses TRBV19 with TRBJ1-1; no reliable D call. V gave up 5 bases and J gave up 0 bases, with 13 bases separating them. This CDR3 is 15 amino acids long. The V gene's germline CDR1 is LNHDA and CDR2 SQIVND (reference sequence). The CDR3 sequence is CASSPQTLVNTEAFF. In nucleotides, the CDR3 is TGTGCCAGTAGTCCCCAGACACTGGTGAACACTGAAGCTTTCTTT. The whole variable domain, filled in from reference TRBV19 and TRBJ1-1, reads DGGITQSPKYLFRKEGQNVTLSCEQNLNHDAMYWYRQDPGQGLRLIYYSQIVNDFQKGDIAEGYSVSREKKESFPLTVTSAQKNPTAFYLCASSPQTLVNTEAFFGQGTRLTVV.